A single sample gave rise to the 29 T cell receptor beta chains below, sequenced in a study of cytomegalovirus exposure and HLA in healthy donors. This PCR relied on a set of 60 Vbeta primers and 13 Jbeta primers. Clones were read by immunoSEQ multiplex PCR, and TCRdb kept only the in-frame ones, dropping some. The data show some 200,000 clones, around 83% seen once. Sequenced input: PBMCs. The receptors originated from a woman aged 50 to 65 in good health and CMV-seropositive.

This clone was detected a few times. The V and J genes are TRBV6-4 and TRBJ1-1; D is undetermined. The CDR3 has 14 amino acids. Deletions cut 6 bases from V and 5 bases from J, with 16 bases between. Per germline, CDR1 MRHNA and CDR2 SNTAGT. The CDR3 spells CASRMTPEGTEAFF. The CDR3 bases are TGTGCCAGCAGGATGACACCTGAAGGAACTGAAGCTTTCTTT.

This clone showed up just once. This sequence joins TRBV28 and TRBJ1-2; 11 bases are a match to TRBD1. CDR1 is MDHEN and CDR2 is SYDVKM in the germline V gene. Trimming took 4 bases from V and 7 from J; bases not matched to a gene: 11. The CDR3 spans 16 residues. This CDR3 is CASSSDPGQGDSGYTF. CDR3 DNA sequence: TGTGCCAGCAGTTCCGACCCGGGACAGGGGGATAGTGGCTACACCTTC.

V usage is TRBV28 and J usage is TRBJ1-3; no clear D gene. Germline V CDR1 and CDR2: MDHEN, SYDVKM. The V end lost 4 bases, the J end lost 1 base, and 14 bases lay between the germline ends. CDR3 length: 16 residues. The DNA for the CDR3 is TGTGCCAGCAGTTCGACAACGTCCCTTTCTGGAAACACCATATATTTT. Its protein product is CASSSTTSLSGNTIYF.

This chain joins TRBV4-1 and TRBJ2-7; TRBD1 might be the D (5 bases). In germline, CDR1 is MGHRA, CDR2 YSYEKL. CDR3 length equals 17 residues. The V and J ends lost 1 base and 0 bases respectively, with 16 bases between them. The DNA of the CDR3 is TGCGCCAGCAGCCAAGCCGTCCAGGGCCCAAACTCCTACGAGCAGTACTTC. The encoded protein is CASSQAVQGPNSYEQYF.

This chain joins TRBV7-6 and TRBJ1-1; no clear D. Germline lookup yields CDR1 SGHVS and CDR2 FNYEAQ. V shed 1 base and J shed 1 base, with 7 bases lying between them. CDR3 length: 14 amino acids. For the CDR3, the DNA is TGTGCCAGCAGCTTAGGTTCAGGGAACACTGAAGCTTTCTTT. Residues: CASSLGSGNTEAFF.

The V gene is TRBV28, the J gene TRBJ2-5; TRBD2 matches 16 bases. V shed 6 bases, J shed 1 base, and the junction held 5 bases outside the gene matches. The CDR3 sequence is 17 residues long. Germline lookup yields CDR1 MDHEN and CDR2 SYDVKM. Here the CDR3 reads CASSSGLAGGFQETQYF. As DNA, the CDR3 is TGTGCCAGCAGCTCGGGACTAGCGGGAGGGTTCCAAGAGACCCAGTACTTC.

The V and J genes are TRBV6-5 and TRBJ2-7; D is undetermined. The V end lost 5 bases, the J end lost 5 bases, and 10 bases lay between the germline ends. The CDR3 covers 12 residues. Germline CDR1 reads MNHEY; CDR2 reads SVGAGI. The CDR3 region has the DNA TGTGCCAGCAGTAGAGGCAGAGACGAGCAGTACTTC. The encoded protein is CASSRGRDEQYF.

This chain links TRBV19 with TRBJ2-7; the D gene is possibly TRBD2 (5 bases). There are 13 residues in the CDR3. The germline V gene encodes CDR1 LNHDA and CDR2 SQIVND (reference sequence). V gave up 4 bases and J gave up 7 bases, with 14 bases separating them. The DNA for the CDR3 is TGTGCCAGTAGTAGGACTGGAGTGAGAGAGCAGTACTTC. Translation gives CASSRTGVREQYF.

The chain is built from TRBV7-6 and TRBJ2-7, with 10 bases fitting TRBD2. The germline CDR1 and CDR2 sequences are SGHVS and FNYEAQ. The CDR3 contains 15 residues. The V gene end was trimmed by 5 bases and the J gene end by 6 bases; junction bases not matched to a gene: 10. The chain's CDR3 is CASSILAGVTCEQYF. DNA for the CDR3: TGTGCCAGCAGCATCCTAGCGGGAGTTACCTGCGAGCAGTACTTC.

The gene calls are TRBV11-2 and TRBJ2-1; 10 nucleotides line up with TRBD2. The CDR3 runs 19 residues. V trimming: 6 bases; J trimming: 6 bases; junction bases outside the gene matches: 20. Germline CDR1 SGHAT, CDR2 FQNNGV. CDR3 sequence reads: CASSRTGGSSGRAGNEQFF. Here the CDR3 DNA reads TGTGCCAGCAGTCGTACAGGGGGATCGAGCGGGAGGGCCGGCAATGAGCAGTTCTTC.

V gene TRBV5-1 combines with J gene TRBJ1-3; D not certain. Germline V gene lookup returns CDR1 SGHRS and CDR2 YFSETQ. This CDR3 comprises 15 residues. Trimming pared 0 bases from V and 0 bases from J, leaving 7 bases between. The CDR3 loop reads CASSLEVSSGNTIYF. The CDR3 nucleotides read TGCGCCAGCAGCTTGGAAGTCAGCTCTGGAAACACCATATATTTT.

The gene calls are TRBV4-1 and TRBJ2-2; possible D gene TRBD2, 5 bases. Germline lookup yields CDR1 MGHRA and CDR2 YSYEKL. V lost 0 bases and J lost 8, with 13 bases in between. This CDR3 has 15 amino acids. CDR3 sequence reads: CASSQDLGATGELFF. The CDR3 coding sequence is TGCGCCAGCAGCCAAGATCTGGGAGCGACTGGGGAGCTGTTTTTT.

CDR3 in amino acids: CATSRAATFNEKLFF. In DNA, the CDR3 is TGTGCCACCAGCAGAGCAGCGACCTTTAATGAAAAACTGTTTTTT. This sequence joins TRBV15 and TRBJ1-4; D is unresolved. Germline assignment: CDR1 LNHNV and CDR2 YYDKDF (reference sequence). The CDR3 covers 15 residues. V dropped 1 base and J dropped 4 bases, with 10 bases sitting between them.

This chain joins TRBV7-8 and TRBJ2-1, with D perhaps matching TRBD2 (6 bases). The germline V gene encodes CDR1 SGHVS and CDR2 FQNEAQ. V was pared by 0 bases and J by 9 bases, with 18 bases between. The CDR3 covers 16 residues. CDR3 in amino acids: CASSLANAGTGGEQFF. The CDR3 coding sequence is TGTGCCAGCAGCTTAGCGAACGCGGGAACTGGGGGTGAGCAGTTCTTC.

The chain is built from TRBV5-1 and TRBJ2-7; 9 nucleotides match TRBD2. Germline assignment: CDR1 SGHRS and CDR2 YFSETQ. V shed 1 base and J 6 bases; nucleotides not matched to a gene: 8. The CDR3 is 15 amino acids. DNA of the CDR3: TGCGCCAGCAGCTTGTTAGCGGGGGAATCGGGCGAGCAGTACTTC. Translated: CASSLLAGESGEQYF. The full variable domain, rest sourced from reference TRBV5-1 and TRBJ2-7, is KAGVTQTPRYLIKTRGQQVTLSCSPISGHRSVSWYQQTPGQGLQFLFEYFSETQRNKGNFPGRFSGRQFSNSRSEMNVSTLELGDSALYLCASSLLAGESGEQYFGPGTRLTVT.

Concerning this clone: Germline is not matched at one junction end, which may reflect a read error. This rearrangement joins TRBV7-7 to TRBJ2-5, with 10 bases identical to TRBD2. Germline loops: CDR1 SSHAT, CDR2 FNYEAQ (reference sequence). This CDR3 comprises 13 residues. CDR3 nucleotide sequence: TGTGCTAGCAGCGGGGGGGGGAAAGAGACCCAGTACTTC. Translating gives CASSGGGKETQYF.

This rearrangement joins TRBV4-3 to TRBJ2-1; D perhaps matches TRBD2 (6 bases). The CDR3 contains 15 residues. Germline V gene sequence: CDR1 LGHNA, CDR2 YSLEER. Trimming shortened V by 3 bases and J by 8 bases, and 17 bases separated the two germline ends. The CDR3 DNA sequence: TGCGCCAGCAGCCAGTTGGTCGGGGGTGGCGATGAGCAGTTCTTC. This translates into CASSQLVGGGDEQFF.

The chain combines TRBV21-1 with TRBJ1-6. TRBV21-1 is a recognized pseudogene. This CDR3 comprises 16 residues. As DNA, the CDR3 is TGTGCCAGCAAAGGGAGGCCCGAATCCTATAATTCACCCCTCCACTTT. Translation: CASKGRPESYNSPLHF.

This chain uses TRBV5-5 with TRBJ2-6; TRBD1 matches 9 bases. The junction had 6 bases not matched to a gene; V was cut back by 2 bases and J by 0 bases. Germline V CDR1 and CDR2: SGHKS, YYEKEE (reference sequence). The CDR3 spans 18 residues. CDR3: CASSLGQGLLSGANVLTF. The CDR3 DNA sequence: TGTGCCAGCAGCTTAGGACAGGGGCTTCTCTCTGGGGCCAACGTCCTGACTTTC.

The CDR3 here is CSVASSEGGSETQYF. Written as DNA, the CDR3 is TGCAGCGTTGCGTCATCTGAGGGGGGGTCAGAGACCCAGTACTTC. J is TRBJ2-5 and V is TRBV29-1; D possibly corresponds to TRBD2 (7 bases). CDR1 is SQVTM, CDR2 ANQGSEA, per germline. Between the trimmed V and J ends, which lost 4 bases and 4 bases, there was a span of 19 bases. The CDR3 has 15 residues.

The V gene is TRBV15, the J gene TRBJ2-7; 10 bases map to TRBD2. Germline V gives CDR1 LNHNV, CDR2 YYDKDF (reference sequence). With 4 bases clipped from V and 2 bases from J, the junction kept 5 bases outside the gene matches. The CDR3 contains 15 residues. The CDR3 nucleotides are TGTGCCACCAGCAAAGAAAGCGGGAGGGCCTACGAGCAGTACTTC. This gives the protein CATSKESGRAYEQYF.

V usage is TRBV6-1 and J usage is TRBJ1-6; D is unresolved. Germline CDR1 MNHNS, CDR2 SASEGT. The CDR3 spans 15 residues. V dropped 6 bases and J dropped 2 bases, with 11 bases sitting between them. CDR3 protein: CASRFTVTYNSPLHF. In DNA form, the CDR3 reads TGTGCCAGCAGGTTTACGGTCACCTATAATTCACCCCTCCACTTT.

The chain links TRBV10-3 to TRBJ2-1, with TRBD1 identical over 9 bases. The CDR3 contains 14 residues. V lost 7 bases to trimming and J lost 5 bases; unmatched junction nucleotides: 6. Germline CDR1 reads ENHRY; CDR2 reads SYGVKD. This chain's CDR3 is CAITLDRGNNEQFF. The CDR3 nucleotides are TGTGCCATCACCTTGGACAGGGGAAACAATGAGCAGTTCTTC.

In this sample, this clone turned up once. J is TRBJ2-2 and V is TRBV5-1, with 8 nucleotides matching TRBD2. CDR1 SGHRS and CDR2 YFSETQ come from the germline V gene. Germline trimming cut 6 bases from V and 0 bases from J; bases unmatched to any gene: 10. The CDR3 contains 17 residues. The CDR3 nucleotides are TGCGCCAGCAAGGAGGTGGCGGGGGGTTCGAACACCGGGGAGCTGTTTTTT. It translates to CASKEVAGGSNTGELFF. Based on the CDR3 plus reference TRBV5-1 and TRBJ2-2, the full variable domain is KAGVTQTPRYLIKTRGQQVTLSCSPISGHRSVSWYQQTPGQGLQFLFEYFSETQRNKGNFPGRFSGRQFSNSRSEMNVSTLELGDSALYLCASKEVAGGSNTGELFFGEGSRLTVL.

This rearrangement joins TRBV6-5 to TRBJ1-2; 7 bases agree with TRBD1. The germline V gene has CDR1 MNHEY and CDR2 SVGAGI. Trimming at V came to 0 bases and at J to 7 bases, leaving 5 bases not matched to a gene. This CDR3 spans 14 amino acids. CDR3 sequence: CASSYSPRQGGYTF. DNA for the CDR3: TGTGCCAGCAGTTACTCACCGCGACAGGGTGGCTACACCTTC.

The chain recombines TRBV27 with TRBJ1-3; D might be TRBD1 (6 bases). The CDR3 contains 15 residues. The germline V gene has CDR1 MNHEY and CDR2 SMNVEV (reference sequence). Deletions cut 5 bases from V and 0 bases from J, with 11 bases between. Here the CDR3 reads CASSELQGSGNTIYF. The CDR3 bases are TGTGCCAGCAGTGAGCTACAGGGCTCTGGAAACACCATATATTTT.

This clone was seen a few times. As DNA, the CDR3 is TGTGCCAGCAGCTCGGGACTAGCGGGGGGCAACACCGGGGAGCTGTTTTTT. This sequence encodes CASSSGLAGGNTGELFF. V usage is TRBV5-6 and J usage is TRBJ2-2; TRBD2 aligns across 15 bases. Looked up from germline, CDR1 is SGHDT and CDR2 is YYEEEE. V lost 3 bases to trimming and J lost 2 bases; unmatched junction nucleotides: 2. The CDR3 length is 17 residues.

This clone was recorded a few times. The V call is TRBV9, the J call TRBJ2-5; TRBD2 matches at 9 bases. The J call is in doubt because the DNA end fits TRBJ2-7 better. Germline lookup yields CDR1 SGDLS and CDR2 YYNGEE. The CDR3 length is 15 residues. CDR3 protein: CASSVGSGGSYEQYF. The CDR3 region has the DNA TGTGCCAGCAGCGTAGGTAGCGGGGGTTCCTACGAGCAGTACTTC.

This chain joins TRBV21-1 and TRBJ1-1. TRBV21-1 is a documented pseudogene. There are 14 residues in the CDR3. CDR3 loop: CASSPSKEGTEAFF. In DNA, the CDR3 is TGTGCCAGCAGCCCCTCCAAGGAGGGGACGGAAGCTTTCTTT.